This T cell receptor (beta chain) was captured by sequencing in a study of T cells after somatic rescue of genetic block. Sequencing used immunoSEQ multiplex PCR; TCRdb keeps in-frame clones, though not all of them. The table lists under 150,000 clones, under 95% of them singletons, with about 1.5% in the top ten. The J segment lost 9 bases and the V segment lost 3 bases, leaving 6 bases of the junction unmatched. This CDR3 spans 16 amino acids. In germline, CDR1 is SGDLS, CDR2 YYNGEE. Input material: peripheral blood mononuclear cells (PBMCs). This TCR derives from a young woman. The chain uses TRBV9 and TRBJ2-1, with 16 positions matching TRBD2. The CDR3: CASSAPGLAGGREQFF. CDR3 bases: TGTGCCAGCAGCGCCCCGGGACTAGCGGGGGGGCGTGAGCAGTTCTTC.